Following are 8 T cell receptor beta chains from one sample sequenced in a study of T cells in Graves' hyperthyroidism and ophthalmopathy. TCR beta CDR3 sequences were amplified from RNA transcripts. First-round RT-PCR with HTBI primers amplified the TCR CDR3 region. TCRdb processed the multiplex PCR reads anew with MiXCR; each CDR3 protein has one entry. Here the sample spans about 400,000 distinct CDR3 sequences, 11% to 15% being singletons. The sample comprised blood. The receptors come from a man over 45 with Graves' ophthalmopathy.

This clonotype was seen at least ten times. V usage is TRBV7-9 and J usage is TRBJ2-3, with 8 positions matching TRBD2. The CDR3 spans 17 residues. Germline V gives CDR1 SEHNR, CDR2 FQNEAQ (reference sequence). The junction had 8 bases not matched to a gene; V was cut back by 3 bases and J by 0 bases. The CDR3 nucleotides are TGTGCCAGCAGCTTGACCGGGACTAGGATTAGCACAGATACGCAGTATTTT. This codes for CASSLTGTRISTDTQYF.

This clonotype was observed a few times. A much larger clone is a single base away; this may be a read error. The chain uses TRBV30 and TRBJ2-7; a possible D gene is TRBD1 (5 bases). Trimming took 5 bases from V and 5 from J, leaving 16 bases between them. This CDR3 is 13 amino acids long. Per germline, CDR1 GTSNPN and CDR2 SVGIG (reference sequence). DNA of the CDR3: TGTGCCTGGGGGCCCATCGCAGGGCACGAGCAGTACTTC. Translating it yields CAWGPIAGHEQYF.

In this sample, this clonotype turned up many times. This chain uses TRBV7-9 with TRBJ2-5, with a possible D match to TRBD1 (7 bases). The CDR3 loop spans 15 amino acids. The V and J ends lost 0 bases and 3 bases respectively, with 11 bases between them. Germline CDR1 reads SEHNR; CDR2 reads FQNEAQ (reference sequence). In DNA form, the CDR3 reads TGTGCCAGCAGCTTAGCGCAGGGGGGAAAAGAGACCCAGTACTTC. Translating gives CASSLAQGGKETQYF.

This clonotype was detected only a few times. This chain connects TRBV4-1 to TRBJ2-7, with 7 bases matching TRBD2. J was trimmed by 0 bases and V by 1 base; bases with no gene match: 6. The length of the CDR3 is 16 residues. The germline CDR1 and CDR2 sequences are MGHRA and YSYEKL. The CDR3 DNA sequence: TGCGCCAGCAGCCAAGCTCCTAGCGGAAGCTCCTACGAGCAGTACTTC. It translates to CASSQAPSGSSYEQYF.

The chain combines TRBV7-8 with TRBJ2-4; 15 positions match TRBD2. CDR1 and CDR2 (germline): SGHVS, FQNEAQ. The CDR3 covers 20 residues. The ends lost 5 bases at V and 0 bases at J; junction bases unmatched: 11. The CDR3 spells CASSGPLGLAGGEAKNIQYF. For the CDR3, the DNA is TGTGCCAGCAGCGGCCCCCTAGGACTAGCGGGAGGGGAAGCCAAAAACATTCAGTACTTC.

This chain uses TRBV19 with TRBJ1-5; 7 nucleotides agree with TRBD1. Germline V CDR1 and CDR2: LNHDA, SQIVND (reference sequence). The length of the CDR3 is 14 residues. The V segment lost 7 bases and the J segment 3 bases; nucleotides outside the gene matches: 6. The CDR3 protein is CASTWGQSNQPQHF. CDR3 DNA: TGTGCCAGTACGTGGGGACAGTCCAATCAGCCCCAGCATTTT.

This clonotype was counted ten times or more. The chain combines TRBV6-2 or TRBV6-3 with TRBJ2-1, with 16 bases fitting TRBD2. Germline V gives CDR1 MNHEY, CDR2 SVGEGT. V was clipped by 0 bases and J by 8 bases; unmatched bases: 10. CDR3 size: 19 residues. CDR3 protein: CASSYSGDGTSGRVDEQFF. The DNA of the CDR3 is TGTGCCAGCAGTTACTCGGGGGACGGGACTAGCGGGAGGGTCGATGAGCAGTTCTTC.

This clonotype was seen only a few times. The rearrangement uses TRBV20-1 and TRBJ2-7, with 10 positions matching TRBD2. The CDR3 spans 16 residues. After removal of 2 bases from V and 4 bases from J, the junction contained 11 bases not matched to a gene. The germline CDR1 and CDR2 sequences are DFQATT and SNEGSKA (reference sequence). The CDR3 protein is CSARPVAGGRGYEQYF. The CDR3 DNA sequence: TGCAGTGCTAGACCGGTAGCGGGAGGACGTGGATACGAGCAGTACTTC.